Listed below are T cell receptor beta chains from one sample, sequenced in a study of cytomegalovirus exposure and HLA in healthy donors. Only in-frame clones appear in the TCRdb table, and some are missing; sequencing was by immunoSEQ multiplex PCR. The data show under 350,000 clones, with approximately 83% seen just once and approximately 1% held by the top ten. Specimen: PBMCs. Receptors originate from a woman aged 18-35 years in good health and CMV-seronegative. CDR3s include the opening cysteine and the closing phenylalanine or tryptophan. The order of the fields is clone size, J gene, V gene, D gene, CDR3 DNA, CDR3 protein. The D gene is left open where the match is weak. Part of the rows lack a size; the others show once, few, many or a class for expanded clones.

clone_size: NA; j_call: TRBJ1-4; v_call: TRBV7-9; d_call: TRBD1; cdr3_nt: TGTGCCAGCAGCTTAATAGACAGGGGAGGTGAAAAACTGTTTTTT; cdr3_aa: CASSLIDRGGEKLFF
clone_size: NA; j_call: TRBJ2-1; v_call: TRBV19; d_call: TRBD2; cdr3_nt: TGTGCCAGTAGTATTGCTAGCGGGAGATACAATGAGCAGTTCTTC; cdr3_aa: CASSIASGRYNEQFF
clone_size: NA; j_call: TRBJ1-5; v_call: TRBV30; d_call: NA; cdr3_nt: TGTGCCTGGAGCCAACCCAGGGGACATCAGCCCCAGCATTTT; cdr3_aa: CAWSQPRGHQPQHF
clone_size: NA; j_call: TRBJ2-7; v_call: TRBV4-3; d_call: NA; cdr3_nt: TGCGCCAGCAGCCCCCATGGAGCCTACGAGCAGTACTTC; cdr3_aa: CASSPHGAYEQYF
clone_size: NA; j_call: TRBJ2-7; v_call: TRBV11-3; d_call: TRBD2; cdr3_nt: TGTGCCAGCAGCTTAGGACTAGCGGGAGTCTACGAGCAGTACTTC; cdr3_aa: CASSLGLAGVYEQYF
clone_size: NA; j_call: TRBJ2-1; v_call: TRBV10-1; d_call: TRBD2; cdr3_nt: TGCGCCAGCAGTGAGTCAAAGCGGGGAGACTACAATGAGCAGTTCTTC; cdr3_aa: CASSESKRGDYNEQFF
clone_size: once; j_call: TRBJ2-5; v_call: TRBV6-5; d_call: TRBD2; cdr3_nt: TGTGCCAGCAGCCCCAGCGGGGGCCTCCAAGAGACCCAGTACTTC; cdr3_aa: CASSPSGGLQETQYF
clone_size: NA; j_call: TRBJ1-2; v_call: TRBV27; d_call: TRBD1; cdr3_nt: TGTGCCAGCAGTTCCCGGACAGGGAGGCAGCACTATGGCTACACCTTC; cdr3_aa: CASSSRTGRQHYGYTF
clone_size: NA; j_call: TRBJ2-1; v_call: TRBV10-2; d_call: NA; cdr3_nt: TGCGCCAGCAGGCCTTCGAGTTGGGGACTCCCTAACAATGAGCAGTTCTTC; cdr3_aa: CASRPSSWGLPNNEQFF
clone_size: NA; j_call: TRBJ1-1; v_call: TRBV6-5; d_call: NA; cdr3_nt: TGTGCCAGCAGTCAAATACAGGGTCTGAACACTGAAGCTTTCTTT; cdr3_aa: CASSQIQGLNTEAFF
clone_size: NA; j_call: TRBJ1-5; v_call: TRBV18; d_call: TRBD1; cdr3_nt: TGTGCCAGCCACGGGACAGGGGGCGAGTCCCAGCATTTT; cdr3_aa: CASHGTGGESQHF
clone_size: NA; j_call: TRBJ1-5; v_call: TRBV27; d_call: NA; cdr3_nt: TGTGCCAGCAAAATTGGGGGGTTGGGTCAGCCCCAGCATTTT; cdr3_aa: CASKIGGLGQPQHF
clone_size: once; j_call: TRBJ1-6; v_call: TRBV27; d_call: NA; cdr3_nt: TGTGCCAGCAGACGGACAGCCTTTAGCTCCTATAATTCACCCCTCCACTTT; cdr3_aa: CASRRTAFSSYNSPLHF
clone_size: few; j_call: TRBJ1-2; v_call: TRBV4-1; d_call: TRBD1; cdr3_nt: TGCGCCAGCAGCCGGGACAGCCCCGTTTGGGGCTACACCTTC; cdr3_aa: CASSRDSPVWGYTF
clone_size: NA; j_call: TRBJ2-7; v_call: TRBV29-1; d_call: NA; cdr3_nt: TGCAGCGTAGGCCGGGACACCTACTACGAGCAGTACTTC; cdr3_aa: CSVGRDTYYEQYF
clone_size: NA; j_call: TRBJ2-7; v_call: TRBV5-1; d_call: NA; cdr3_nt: TGCGCCAGCAGCTTGGAGGTAGGAGGATACGAGCAGTACTTC; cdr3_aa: CASSLEVGGYEQYF